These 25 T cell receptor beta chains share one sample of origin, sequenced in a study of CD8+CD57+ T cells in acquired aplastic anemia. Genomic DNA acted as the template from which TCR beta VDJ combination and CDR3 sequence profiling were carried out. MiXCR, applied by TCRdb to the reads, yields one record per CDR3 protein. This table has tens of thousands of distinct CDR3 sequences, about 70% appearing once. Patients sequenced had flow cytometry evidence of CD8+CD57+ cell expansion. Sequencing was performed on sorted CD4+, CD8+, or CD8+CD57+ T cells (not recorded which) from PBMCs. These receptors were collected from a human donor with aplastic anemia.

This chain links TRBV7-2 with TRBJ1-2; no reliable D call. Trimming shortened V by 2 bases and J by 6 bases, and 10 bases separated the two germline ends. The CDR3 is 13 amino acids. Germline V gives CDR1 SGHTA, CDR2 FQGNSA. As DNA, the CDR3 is TGTGCCAGCAGCTTATCGTACGGGAATGGCTACACCTTC. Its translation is CASSLSYGNGYTF. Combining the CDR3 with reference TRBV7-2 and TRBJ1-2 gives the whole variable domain GAGVSQSPSNKVTEKGKDVELRCDPISGHTALYWYRQSLGQGLEFLIYFQGNSAPDKSGLPSDRFSAERTGGSVSTLTIQRTQQEDSAVYLCASSLSYGNGYTFGSGTRLTVV.

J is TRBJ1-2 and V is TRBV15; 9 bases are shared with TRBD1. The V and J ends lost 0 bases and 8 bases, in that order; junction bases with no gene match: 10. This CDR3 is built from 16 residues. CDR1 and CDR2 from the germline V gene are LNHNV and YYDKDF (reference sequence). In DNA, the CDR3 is TGTGCCACCAGCAGAGATCTTAAAGAGGACAGGGGAGGCTACACCTTC. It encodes CATSRDLKEDRGGYTF.

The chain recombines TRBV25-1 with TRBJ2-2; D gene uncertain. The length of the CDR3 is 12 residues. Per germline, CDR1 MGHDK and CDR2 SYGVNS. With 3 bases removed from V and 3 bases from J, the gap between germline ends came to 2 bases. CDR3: CASSDDTGELFF. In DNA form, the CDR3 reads TGTGCCAGCAGTGATGACACCGGGGAGCTGTTTTTT.

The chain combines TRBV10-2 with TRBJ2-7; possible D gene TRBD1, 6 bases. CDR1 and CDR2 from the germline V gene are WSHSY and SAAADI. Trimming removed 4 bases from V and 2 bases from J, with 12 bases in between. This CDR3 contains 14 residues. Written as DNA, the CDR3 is TGCGCCAGCAGTGCTTGGACAGCAGCCTACGAGCAGTACTTC. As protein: CASSAWTAAYEQYF.

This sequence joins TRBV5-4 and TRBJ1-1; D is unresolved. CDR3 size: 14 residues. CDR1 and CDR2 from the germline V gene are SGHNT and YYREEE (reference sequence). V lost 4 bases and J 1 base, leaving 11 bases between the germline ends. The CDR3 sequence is CASSRDSGNTEAFF. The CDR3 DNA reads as TGTGCCAGCAGCCGAGACTCCGGGAACACTGAAGCTTTCTTT.

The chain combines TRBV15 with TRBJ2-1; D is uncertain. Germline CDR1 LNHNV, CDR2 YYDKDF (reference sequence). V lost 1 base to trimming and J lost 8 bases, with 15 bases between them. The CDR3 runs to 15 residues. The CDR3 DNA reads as TGTGCCACCAGCAGAGTAGCTGGTGCAAGGGATGAGCAGTTCTTC. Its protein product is CATSRVAGARDEQFF. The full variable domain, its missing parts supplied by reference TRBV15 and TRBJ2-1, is DAMVIQNPRYQVTQFGKPVTLSCSQTLNHNVMYWYQQKSSQAPKLLFHYYDKDFNNEADTPDNFQSRRPNTSFCFLDIRSPGLGDTAMYLCATSRVAGARDEQFFGPGTRLTVL.

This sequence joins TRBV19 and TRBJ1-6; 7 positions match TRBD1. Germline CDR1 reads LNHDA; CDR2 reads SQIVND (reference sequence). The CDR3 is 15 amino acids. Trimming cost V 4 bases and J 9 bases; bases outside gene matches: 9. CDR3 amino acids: CASSRSGQDSSPLHF. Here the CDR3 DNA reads TGTGCCAGTAGTAGGTCCGGACAGGATTCTTCACCCCTCCACTTT.

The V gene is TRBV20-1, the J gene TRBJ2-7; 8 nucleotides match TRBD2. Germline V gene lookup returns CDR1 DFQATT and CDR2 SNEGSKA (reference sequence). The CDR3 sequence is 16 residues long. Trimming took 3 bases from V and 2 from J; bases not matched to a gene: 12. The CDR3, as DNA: TGCAGTGCTAGTGCAACTAGCGGACGATACGCCTACGAGCAGTACTTC. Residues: CSASATSGRYAYEQYF.

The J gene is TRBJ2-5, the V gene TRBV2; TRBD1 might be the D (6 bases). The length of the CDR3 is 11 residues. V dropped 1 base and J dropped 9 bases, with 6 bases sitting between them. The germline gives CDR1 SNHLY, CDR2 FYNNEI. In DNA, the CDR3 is TGTGCCAGCAGTGAAGGGGGGCCCCAGTACTTC. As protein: CASSEGGPQYF.

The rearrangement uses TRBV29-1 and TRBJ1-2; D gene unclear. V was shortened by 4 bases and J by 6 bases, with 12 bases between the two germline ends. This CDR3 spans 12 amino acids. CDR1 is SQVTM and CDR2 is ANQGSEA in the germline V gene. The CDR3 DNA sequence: TGCAGCGTTGTACTGGCTCCGGATGGCTACACCTTC. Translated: CSVVLAPDGYTF.

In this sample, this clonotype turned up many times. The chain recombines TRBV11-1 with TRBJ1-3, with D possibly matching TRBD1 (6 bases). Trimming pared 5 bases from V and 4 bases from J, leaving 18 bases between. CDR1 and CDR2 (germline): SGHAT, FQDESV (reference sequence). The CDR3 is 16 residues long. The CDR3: CASSKDRLSTGNTIYF. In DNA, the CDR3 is TGTGCCAGCAGCAAAGACAGGTTGTCGACCGGAAACACCATATATTTT.

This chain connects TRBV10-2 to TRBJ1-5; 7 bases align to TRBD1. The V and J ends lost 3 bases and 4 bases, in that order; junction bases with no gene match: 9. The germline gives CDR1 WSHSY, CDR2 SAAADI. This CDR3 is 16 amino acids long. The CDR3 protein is CASSDPYRGRNQPQHF. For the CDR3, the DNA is TGCGCCAGCAGTGACCCATACAGGGGACGGAATCAGCCCCAGCATTTT.

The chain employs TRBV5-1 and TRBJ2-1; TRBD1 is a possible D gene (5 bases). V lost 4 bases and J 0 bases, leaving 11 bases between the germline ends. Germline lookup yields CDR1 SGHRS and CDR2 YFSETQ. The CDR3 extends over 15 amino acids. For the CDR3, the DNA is TGCGCCAGCAGCACGACAGCAAGCTCCTACAATGAGCAGTTCTTC. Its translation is CASSTTASSYNEQFF.

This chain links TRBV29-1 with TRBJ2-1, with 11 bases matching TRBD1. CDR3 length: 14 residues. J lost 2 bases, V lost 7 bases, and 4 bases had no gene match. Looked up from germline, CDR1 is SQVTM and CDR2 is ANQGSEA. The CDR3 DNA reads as TGCAGCGGGGACAGGGGGTTTACCTACAATGAGCAGTTCTTC. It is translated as CSGDRGFTYNEQFF.

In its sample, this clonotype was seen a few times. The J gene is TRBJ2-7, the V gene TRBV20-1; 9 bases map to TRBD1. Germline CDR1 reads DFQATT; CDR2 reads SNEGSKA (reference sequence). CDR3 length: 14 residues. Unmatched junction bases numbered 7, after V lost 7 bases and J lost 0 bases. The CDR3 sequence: CSVLGQGSSYEQYV. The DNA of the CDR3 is TGCAGTGTCCTTGGACAGGGGAGCTCCTACGAGCAGTACGTC.

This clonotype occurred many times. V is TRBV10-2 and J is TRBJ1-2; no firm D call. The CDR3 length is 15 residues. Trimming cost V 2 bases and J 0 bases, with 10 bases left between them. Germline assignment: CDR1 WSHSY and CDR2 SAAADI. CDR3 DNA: TGCGCCAGCAGTGAGCTCTCCACTACTAACTATGGCTACACCTTC. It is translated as CASSELSTTNYGYTF.

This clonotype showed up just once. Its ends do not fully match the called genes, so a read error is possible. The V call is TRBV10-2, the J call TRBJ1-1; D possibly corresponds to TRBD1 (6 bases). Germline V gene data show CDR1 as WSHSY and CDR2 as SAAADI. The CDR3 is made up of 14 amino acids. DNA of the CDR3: TGCGCCATCAGTGATCAACAGGGGAACACTGAAGCTTTCTTT. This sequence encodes CAISDQQGNTEAFF.

The CDR3 DNA sequence: TGCACAATCGGGGTCAAGGAGACCCAGTACTTC. It codes for CTIGVKETQYF. The rearrangement links TRBV20-1 to TRBJ2-5; the D gene is possibly TRBD2 (5 bases). Per germline, CDR1 DFQATT and CDR2 SNEGSKA (reference sequence). CDR3 size: 11 residues.

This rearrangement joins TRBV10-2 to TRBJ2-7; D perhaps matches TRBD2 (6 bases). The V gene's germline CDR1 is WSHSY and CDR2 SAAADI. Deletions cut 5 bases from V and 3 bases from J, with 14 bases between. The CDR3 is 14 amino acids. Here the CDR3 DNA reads TGCGCCAGCAGTTCGTGGAGGGAGAACTACGAGCAGTACTTC. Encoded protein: CASSSWRENYEQYF.

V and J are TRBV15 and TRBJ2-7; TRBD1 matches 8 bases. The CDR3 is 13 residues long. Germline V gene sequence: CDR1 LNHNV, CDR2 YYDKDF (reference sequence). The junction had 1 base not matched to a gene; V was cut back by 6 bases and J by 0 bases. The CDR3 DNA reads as TGTGCCACCAGAGGACAGGGCTCCTACGAGCAGTACTTC. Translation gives CATRGQGSYEQYF.

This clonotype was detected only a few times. The CDR3 DNA reads as TGTGCCAGCAGCTCGGGCCCCTCGAGGGAGCAGTACTTC. Translating gives CASSSGPSREQYF. The rearrangement links TRBV7-9 to TRBJ2-7; D remains unclear. The CDR3 extends over 13 amino acids. Trimming stripped 4 bases from V and 7 bases from J, with 14 bases between. Per germline, CDR1 SEHNR and CDR2 FQNEAQ (reference sequence). Filled out from reference TRBV7-9 and TRBJ2-7, the complete variable domain reads DTGVSQNPRHKITKRGQNVTFRCDPISEHNRLYWYRQTLGQGPEFLTYFQNEAQLEKSRLLSDRFSAERPKGSFSTLEIQRTEQGDSAMYLCASSSGPSREQYFGPGTRLTVT.

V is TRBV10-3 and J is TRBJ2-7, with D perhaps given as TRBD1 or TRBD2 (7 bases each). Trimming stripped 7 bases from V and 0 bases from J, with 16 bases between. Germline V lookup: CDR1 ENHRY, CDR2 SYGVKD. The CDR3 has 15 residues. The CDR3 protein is CAITPAGDSSYEQYF. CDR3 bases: TGTGCCATCACGCCGGCGGGGGACAGCTCCTACGAGCAGTACTTC.

CDR3 in DNA: TGTGCCATCAGTGGGAAACAGAACACTGAAGCTTTCTTT. Protein product: CAISGKQNTEAFF. The rearrangement links TRBV10-3 to TRBJ1-1; D ambiguous. V lost 4 bases and J 1 base, leaving 7 bases between the germline ends. The germline V gene encodes CDR1 ENHRY and CDR2 SYGVKD. CDR3 length: 13 amino acids.

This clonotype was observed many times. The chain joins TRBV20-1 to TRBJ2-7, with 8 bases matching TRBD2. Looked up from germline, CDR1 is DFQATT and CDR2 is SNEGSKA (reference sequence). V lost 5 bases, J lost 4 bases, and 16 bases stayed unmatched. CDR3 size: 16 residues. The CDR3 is CSAFNTDGTSGYEQYF. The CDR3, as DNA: TGCAGTGCTTTCAATACTGATGGGACTAGTGGTTACGAGCAGTACTTC.

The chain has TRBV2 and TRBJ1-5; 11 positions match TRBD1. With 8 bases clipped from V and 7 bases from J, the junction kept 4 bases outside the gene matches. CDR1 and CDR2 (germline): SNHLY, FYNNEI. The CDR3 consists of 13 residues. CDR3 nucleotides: TGTGCCAGCCAATGGGACAGGGGGCAGCCCCAGCATTTT. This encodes CASQWDRGQPQHF. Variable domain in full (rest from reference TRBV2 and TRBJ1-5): EPEVTQTPSHQVTQMGQEVILRCVPISNHLYFYWYRQILGQKVEFLVSFYNNEISEKSEIFDDQFSVERPDGSNFTLKIRSTKLEDSAMYFCASQWDRGQPQHFGDGTRLSIL.